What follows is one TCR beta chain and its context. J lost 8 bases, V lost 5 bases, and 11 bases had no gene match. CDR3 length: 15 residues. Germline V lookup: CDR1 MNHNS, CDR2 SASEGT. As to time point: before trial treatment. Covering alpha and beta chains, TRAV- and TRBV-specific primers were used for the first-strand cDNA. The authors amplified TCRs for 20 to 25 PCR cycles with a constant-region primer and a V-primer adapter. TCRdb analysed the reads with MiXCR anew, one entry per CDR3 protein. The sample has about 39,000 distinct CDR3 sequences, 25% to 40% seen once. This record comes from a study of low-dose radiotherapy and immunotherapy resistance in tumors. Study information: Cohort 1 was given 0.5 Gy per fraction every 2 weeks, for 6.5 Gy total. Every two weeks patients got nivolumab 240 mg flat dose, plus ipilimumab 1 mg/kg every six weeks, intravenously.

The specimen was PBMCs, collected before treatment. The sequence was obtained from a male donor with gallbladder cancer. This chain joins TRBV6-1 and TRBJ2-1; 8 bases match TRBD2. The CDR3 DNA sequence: TGTGCCAGCAGTTATTGGACGGGAGGGCCGGATGAGCAGTTCTTC. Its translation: CASSYWTGGPDEQFF.